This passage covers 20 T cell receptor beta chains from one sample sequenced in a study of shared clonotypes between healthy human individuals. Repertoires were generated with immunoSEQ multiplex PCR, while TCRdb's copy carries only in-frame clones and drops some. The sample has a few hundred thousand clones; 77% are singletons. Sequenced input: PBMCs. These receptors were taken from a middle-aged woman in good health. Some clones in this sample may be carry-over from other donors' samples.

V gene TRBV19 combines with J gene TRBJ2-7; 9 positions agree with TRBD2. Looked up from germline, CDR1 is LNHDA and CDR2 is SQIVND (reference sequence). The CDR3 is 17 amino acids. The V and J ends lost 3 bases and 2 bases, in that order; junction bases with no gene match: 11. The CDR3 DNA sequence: TGTGCCAGTAGTATGGGGACTAGCAGTAAAGGTGCCTACGAGCAGTACTTC. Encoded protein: CASSMGTSSKGAYEQYF. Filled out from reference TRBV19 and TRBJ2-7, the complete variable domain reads DGGITQSPKYLFRKEGQNVTLSCEQNLNHDAMYWYRQDPGQGLRLIYYSQIVNDFQKGDIAEGYSVSREKKESFPLTVTSAQKNPTAFYLCASSMGTSSKGAYEQYFGPGTRLTVT.

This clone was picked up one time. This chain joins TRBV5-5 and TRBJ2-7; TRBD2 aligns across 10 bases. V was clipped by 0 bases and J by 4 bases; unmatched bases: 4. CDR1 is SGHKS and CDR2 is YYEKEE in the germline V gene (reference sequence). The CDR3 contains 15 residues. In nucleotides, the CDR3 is TGTGCCAGCAGCTTGGGGCTAGCGGGAGAGTACGAGCAGTACTTC. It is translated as CASSLGLAGEYEQYF.

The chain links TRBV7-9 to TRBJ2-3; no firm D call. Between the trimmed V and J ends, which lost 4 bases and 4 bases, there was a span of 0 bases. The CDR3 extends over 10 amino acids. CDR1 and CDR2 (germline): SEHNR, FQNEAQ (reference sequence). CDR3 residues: CASSSDTQYF. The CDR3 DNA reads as TGTGCCAGCAGCTCAGATACGCAGTATTTT.

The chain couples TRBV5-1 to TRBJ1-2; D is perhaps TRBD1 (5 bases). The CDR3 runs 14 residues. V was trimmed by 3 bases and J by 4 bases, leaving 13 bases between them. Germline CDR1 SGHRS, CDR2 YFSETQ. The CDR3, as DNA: TGCGCCAGCAGCTCAGGAGGGGAGAGCTATGGCTACACCTTC. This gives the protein CASSSGGESYGYTF.

The DNA for the CDR3 is TGTGCCTGGAGTTATGGGAGGACCTACAAAAATGAGCAGTTCTTC. This translates into CAWSYGRTYKNEQFF. The chain uses TRBV30 and TRBJ2-1; a possible D gene is TRBD2 (6 bases). Germline CDR1 reads GTSNPN; CDR2 reads SVGIG (reference sequence). V gave up 2 bases and J gave up 7 bases, with 18 bases separating them. CDR3 length equals 15 residues.

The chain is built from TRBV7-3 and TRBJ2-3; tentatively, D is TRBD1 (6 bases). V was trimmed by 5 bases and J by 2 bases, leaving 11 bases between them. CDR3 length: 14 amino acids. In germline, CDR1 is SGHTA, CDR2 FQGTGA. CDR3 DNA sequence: TGTGCCAGCAGCGTACAGGGAGTCACAGATACGCAGTATTTT. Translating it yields CASSVQGVTDTQYF.

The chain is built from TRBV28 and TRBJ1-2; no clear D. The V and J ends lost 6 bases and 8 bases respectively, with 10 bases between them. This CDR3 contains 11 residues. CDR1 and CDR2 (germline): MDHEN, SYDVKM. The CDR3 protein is CASRDFGGYTF. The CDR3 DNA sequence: TGTGCCAGCAGAGATTTTGGCGGCTACACCTTC.

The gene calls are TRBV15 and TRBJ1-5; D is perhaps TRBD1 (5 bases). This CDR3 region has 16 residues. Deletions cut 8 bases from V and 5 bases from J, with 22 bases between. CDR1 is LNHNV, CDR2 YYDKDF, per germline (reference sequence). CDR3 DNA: TGTGCCACCTCAGCAGCCCCTCCAGGGTCTTATCAGCCCCAGCATTTT. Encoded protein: CATSAAPPGSYQPQHF.

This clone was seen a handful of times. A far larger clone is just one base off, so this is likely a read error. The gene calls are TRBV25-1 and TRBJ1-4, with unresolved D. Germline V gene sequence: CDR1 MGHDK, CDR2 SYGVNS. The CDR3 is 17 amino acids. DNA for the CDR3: TGTGCCAGCAGTGAATTCGGCAAAGTAGCGAGAAGTGAAAAACTGCTTTTT. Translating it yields CASSEFGKVARSEKLLF.

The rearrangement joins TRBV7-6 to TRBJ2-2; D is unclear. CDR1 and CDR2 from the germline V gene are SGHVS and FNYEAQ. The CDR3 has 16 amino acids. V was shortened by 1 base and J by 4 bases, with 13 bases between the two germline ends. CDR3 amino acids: CASSLDFGSSTGELFF. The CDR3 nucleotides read TGTGCCAGCAGCTTAGATTTTGGGTCGAGCACCGGGGAGCTGTTTTTT.

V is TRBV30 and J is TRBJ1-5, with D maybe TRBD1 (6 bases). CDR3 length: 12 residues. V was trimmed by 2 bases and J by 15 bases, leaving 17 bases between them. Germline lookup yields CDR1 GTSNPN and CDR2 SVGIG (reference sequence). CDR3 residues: CAWSSRGQIWHF. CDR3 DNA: TGTGCCTGGAGTTCGCGGGGGCAGATATGGCATTTT.

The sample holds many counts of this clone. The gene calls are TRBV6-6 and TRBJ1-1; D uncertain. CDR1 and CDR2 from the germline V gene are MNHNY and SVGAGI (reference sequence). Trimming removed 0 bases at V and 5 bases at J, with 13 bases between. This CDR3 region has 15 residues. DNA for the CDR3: TGTGCCAGCAGTTACTCCCTCCTACTAGGGACTGAAGCTTTCTTT. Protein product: CASSYSLLLGTEAFF.

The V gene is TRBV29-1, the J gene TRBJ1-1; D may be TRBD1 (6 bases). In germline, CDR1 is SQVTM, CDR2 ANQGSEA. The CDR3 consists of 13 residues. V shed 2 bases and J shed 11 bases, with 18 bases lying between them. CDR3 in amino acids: CSVERQGTRGAFF. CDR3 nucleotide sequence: TGCAGCGTTGAAAGGCAGGGGACCCGGGGGGCTTTCTTT. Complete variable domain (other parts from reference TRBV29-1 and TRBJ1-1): SAVISQKPSRDICQRGTSLTIQCQVDSQVTMMFWYRQQPGQSLTLIATANQGSEATYESGFVIDKFPISRPNLTFSTLTVSNMSPEDSSIYLCSVERQGTRGAFFGQGTRLTVV.

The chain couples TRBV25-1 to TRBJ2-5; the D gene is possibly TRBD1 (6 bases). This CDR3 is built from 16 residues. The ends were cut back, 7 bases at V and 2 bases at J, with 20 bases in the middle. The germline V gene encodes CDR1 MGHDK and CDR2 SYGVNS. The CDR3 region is CASTPGLRGGQETQYF. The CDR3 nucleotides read TGTGCCAGCACCCCGGGGCTCAGGGGCGGACAAGAGACCCAGTACTTC.

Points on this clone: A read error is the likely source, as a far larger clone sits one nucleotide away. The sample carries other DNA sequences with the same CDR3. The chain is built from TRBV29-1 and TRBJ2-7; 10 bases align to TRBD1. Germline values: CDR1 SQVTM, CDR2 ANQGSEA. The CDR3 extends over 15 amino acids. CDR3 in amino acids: CSVEARDRGFNEQYF. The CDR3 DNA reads TGTAGCGTTGAAGCCCGGGACAGGGGTTTCAACGAGCAGTACTTC.

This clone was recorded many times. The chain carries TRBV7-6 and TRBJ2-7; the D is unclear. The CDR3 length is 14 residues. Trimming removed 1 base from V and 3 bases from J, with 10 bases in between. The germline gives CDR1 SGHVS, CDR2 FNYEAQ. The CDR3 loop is CASSLGTEDYEQYF. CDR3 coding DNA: TGTGCCAGCAGCTTAGGGACGGAAGACTACGAGCAGTACTTC.

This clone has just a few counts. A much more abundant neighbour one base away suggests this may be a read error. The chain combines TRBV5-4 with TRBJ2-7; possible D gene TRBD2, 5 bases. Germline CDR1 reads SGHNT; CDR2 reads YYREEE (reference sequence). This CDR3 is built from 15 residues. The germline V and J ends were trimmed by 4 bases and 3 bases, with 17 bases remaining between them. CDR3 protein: CASSPPGAENYEQYF. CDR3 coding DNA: TGTGCCAGCAGCCCGCCTGGAGCGGAAAACTACGAGCAGTACTTC. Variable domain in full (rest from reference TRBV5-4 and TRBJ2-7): ETGVTQSPTHLIKTRGQQVTLRCSSQSGHNTVSWYQQALGQGPQFIFQYYREEENGRGNFPPRFSGLQFPNYSSELNVNALELDDSALYLCASSPPGAENYEQYFGPGTRLTVT.

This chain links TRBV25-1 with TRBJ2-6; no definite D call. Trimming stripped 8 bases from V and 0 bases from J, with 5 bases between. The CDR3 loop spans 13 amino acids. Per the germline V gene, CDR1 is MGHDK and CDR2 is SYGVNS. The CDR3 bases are TGTGCCAGCGGATACTCTGGGGCCAACGTCCTGACTTTC. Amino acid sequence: CASGYSGANVLTF.

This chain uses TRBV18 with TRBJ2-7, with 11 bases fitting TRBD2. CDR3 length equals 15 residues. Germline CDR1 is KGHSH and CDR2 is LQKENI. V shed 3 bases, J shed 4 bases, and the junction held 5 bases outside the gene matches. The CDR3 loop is CASSPGTSGEYEQYF. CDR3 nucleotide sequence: TGTGCCAGCTCACCCGGGACTAGCGGAGAATACGAGCAGTACTTC.

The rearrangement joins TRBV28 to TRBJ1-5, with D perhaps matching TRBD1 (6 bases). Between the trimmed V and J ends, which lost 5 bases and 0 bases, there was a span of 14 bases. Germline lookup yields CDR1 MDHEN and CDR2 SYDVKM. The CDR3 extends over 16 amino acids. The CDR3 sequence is CASSPGGGYSNQPQHF. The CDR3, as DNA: TGTGCCAGCAGTCCCGGAGGGGGTTATAGCAATCAGCCCCAGCATTTT. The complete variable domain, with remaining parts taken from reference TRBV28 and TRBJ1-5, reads DVKVTQSSRYLVKRTGEKVFLECVQDMDHENMFWYRQDPGLGLRLIYFSYDVKMKEKGDIPEGYSVSREKKERFSLILESASTNQTSMYLCASSPGGGYSNQPQHFGDGTRLSIL.